A single sample is the source of the 18 T cell receptor beta chains below, sequenced in a study of T cell repertoires in cytomegalovirus infection. In TCRdb, the reads were re-called with MiXCR into one record per CDR3 protein. The table records 250,000 or so distinct CDR3 sequences, 15% to 20% of them present only once. Sequenced: CD8+ T cells from PBMCs. The receptors stem from a human donor in good health (CMV status not recorded). Some clones in this sample may be carry-over from other donors' samples.

The V gene is TRBV5-4, the J gene TRBJ2-1; possible D gene TRBD2, 7 bases. V lost 4 bases and J lost 3, with 14 bases in between. This CDR3 has 15 residues. CDR1 SGHNT and CDR2 YYREEE come from the germline V gene (reference sequence). CDR3 bases: TGTGCCAGCAGCATAAGGGGGGGCCTCTACAATGAGCAGTTCTTC. Its protein product is CASSIRGGLYNEQFF.

This clonotype was picked up many times. The rearrangement uses TRBV6-1 and TRBJ2-6, with D possibly called TRBD1 or TRBD2 (6 bases each). The CDR3 totals 15 residues. Germline CDR1 MNHNS, CDR2 SASEGT. Trimming pared 6 bases from V and 3 bases from J, leaving 12 bases between. In DNA, the CDR3 is TGTGCCAGCAGCAACAGGGACTTTGGGGCCAACGTCCTGACTTTC. Its translation: CASSNRDFGANVLTF.

There are many counts of this clonotype. The chain joins TRBV11-2 to TRBJ2-7, with a weak D call TRBD2 (6 bases). The CDR3 runs to 14 residues. Trimming stripped 3 bases from V and 2 bases from J, with 11 bases between. Germline loops: CDR1 SGHAT, CDR2 FQNNGV. The CDR3 nucleotides are TGTGCCAGCAGCTTGCCGGGACTGGCCTACGAGCAGTACTTC. Translated, it gives CASSLPGLAYEQYF.

The chain employs TRBV7-8 and TRBJ2-7; 7 bases align to TRBD1. This CDR3 region has 13 residues. Trimming at V came to 8 bases and at J to 1 base, leaving 5 bases not matched to a gene. The germline CDR1 and CDR2 sequences are SGHVS and FQNEAQ. CDR3 sequence: CASAQGISYEQYF. DNA of the CDR3: TGTGCCAGCGCACAGGGGATTTCCTACGAGCAGTACTTC. Based on the CDR3 plus reference TRBV7-8 and TRBJ2-7, the full variable domain is GAGVSQSPRYKVAKRGQDVALRCDPISGHVSLFWYQQALGQGPEFLTYFQNEAQLDKSGLPSDRFFAERPEGSVSTLKIQRTQQEDSAVYLCASAQGISYEQYFGPGTRLTVT.

A word on this clonotype: A read error may be the cause here, since a much bigger clone is one base away. Since the CDR3 does not end with the conserved phenylalanine or tryptophan, this likely comes from a read error. The V call is TRBV6-2 or TRBV6-3, the J call TRBJ2-7, with a tentative D call TRBD2 (6 bases). There are 14 residues in the CDR3. Germline values: CDR1 MNHEY, CDR2 SVGEGT. Trimming pared 0 bases from V and 2 bases from J, leaving 8 bases between. CDR3 protein: CASSYSSGAYEQYY. The CDR3 bases are TGTGCCAGCAGTTACTCGTCGGGGGCCTACGAGCAGTACTAC.

The V call is TRBV25-1, the J call TRBJ2-3, with 15 bases matching TRBD2. The CDR3 is 17 amino acids. J gave up 6 bases and V 7 bases, and 11 bases lay outside the gene matches. The germline V gene encodes CDR1 MGHDK and CDR2 SYGVNS. For the CDR3, the DNA is TGTGCCAGCATTCCTTGGACTAGCGGGAGGGCCCTGGATACGCAGTATTTT. This encodes CASIPWTSGRALDTQYF.

The CDR3 loop is CATSDTGGDSESFF. The CDR3 DNA sequence: TGTGCCACCAGTGATACCGGAGGGGACTCCGAGTCTTTCTTT. This chain uses TRBV24-1 with TRBJ1-1, with D tentatively TRBD1 (5 bases). The V gene's germline CDR1 is KGHDR and CDR2 SFDVKD. V was clipped by 3 bases and J by 12 bases, with 19 bases between them. CDR3 length equals 14 residues.

The chain carries TRBV25-1 and TRBJ1-4; D is unclear. The CDR3 is made up of 15 amino acids. Deletions cut 4 bases from V and 7 bases from J, with 16 bases between. From germline, CDR1 is MGHDK and CDR2 SYGVNS. CDR3: CASSADGEEGEKLFF. DNA of the CDR3: TGTGCCAGCAGTGCCGACGGGGAAGAGGGTGAAAAACTGTTTTTT. Complete variable domain (other parts from reference TRBV25-1 and TRBJ1-4): EADIYQTPRYLVIGTGKKITLECSQTMGHDKMYWYQQDPGMELHLIHYSYGVNSTEKGDLSSESTVSRIRTEHFPLTLESARPSHTSQYLCASSADGEEGEKLFFGSGTQLSVL.

This clonotype was counted only a few times. This rearrangement joins TRBV27 to TRBJ2-1; D is perhaps TRBD2 (6 bases). Trimming took 6 bases from V and 10 from J, leaving 16 bases between them. In germline, CDR1 is MNHEY, CDR2 SMNVEV (reference sequence). There are 13 residues in the CDR3. The CDR3 region has the DNA TGTGCCAGCAGGGGTAGCGGTGCTCGCGAGCAGTTCTTC. It translates to CASRGSGAREQFF.

This clonotype was detected only a few times. The V and J genes are TRBV2 and TRBJ1-5; D not resolved. CDR1 SNHLY and CDR2 FYNNEI come from the germline V gene. The ends were cut back, 6 bases at V and 7 bases at J, with 13 bases in the middle. This CDR3 has 13 residues. CDR3 coding DNA: TGTGCCAGCAGAAAAGACCGCGGGCAGCCCCAGCATTTT. Translating it yields CASRKDRGQPQHF. Together with reference TRBV2 and TRBJ1-5, the CDR3 gives the full variable domain: EPEVTQTPSHQVTQMGQEVILRCVPISNHLYFYWYRQILGQKVEFLVSFYNNEISEKSEIFDDQFSVERPDGSNFTLKIRSTKLEDSAMYFCASRKDRGQPQHFGDGTRLSIL.

J is TRBJ2-7 and V is TRBV7-6, with unresolved D. Trimming left V 5 bases short and J 2 bases short, with 10 bases between. Looked up from germline, CDR1 is SGHVS and CDR2 is FNYEAQ. The CDR3 is made up of 13 amino acids. The CDR3 loop is CASSARGPYEQYF. The CDR3 DNA follows: TGTGCCAGCAGCGCGCGCGGACCCTACGAGCAGTACTTC.

The V and J genes are TRBV27 and TRBJ2-7; the match to TRBD1 covers 7 bases. V was pared by 7 bases and J by 2 bases, with 8 bases of the junction left unmatched. The CDR3 spans 14 residues. In germline, CDR1 is MNHEY, CDR2 SMNVEV (reference sequence). The CDR3 nucleotides read TGTGCCAGCAAAAGAGACAGGGAAACCTACGAGCAGTACTTC. Its protein product is CASKRDRETYEQYF.

The rearrangement joins TRBV11-2 to TRBJ2-1; 13 bases fit TRBD2. After removal of 4 bases from V and 4 bases from J, the junction contained 10 bases not matched to a gene. This CDR3 spans 18 amino acids. Germline values: CDR1 SGHAT, CDR2 FQNNGV. The CDR3, as DNA: TGTGCCAGCAGCTCGTCCCCCGGGACTAGCGGGGTGTACAATGAGCAGTTCTTC. Translated, it gives CASSSSPGTSGVYNEQFF.

DNA of the CDR3: TGTGCCAGCAGTGGAGGATTTCTGAATTCACCCCTCCACTTT. Its translation: CASSGGFLNSPLHF. J is TRBJ1-6 and V is TRBV25-1; D gene uncertain. The CDR3 contains 14 residues. Germline CDR1 and CDR2: MGHDK and SYGVNS. Trimming left V 4 bases short and J 7 bases short, with 11 bases between.

This clonotype turned up a few times. The gene calls are TRBV27 and TRBJ2-6; the D gene is possibly TRBD2 (7 bases). The V and J ends lost 5 bases and 0 bases respectively, with 14 bases between them. This CDR3 has 17 amino acids. The germline V gene has CDR1 MNHEY and CDR2 SMNVEV (reference sequence). In DNA, the CDR3 is TGTGCCAGCAGTCCGAGGGGGGGGATCTCTGGGGCCAACGTCCTGACTTTC. Protein sequence: CASSPRGGISGANVLTF. Full variable domain (outside the CDR3, taken from reference TRBV27 and TRBJ2-6): EAQVTQNPRYLITVTGKKLTVTCSQNMNHEYMSWYRQDPGLGLRQIYYSMNVEVTDKGDVPEGYKVSRKEKRNFPLILESPSPNQTSLYFCASSPRGGISGANVLTFGAGSRLTVL.

This clonotype was picked up a small number of times. The chain employs TRBV27 and TRBJ1-2; D remains unclear. V lost 5 bases to trimming and J lost 4 bases, with 11 bases between them. This CDR3 is built from 13 residues. The germline V gene has CDR1 MNHEY and CDR2 SMNVEV (reference sequence). CDR3 in amino acids: CASSASGIYGYTF. CDR3 nucleotide sequence: TGTGCCAGCAGTGCCTCAGGCATCTATGGCTACACCTTC.

The gene calls are TRBV5-6 and TRBJ2-7, with a tentative D call TRBD2 (5 bases). Trimming took off 3 bases at V and 7 bases at J, with 14 bases between the two ends. CDR1 and CDR2 (germline): SGHDT, YYEEEE. This CDR3 has 13 residues. The CDR3 DNA reads TGTGCCAGCAGCTCCCCGCTGGAGGTTGAGCAGTACTTC. It encodes CASSSPLEVEQYF.

This clonotype came up many times. This chain uses TRBV7-2 with TRBJ1-1, with D perhaps matching TRBD1 (6 bases). The CDR3 sequence is 13 residues long. V was clipped by 6 bases and J by 4 bases, with 12 bases between them. The germline gives CDR1 SGHTA, CDR2 FQGNSA. CDR3: CASRAQGTTEAFF. Written as DNA, the CDR3 is TGTGCCAGCAGAGCTCAGGGGACCACTGAAGCTTTCTTT. Based on the CDR3 plus reference TRBV7-2 and TRBJ1-1, the full variable domain is GAGVSQSPSNKVTEKGKDVELRCDPISGHTALYWYRQSLGQGLEFLIYFQGNSAPDKSGLPSDRFSAERTGGSVSTLTIQRTQQEDSAVYLCASRAQGTTEAFFGQGTRLTVV.